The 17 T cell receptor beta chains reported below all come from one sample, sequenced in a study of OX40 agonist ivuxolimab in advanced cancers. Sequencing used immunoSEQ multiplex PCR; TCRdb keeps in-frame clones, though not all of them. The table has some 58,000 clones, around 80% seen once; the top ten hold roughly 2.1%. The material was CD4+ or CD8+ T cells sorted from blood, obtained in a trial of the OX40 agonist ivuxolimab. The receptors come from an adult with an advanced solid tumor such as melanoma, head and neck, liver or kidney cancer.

The CDR3 bases are TGTGCCACTAATGGCGGTTTCTCCTACAATGAGCAGTTCTTC. Its protein product is CATNGGFSYNEQFF. The rearrangement links TRBV19 to TRBJ2-1; D is unclear. This CDR3 has 14 amino acids. Germline V gives CDR1 LNHDA, CDR2 SQIVND (reference sequence). Trimming took off 10 bases at V and 0 bases at J, with 13 bases between the two ends.

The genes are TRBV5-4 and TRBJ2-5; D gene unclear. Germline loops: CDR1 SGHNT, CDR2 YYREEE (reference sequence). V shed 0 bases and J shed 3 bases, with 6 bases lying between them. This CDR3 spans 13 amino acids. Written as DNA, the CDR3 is TGTGCCAGCAGCTTGGGACAAGAAGAGACCCAGTACTTC. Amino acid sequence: CASSLGQEETQYF. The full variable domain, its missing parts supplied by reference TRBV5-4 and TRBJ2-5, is ETGVTQSPTHLIKTRGQQVTLRCSSQSGHNTVSWYQQALGQGPQFIFQYYREEENGRGNFPPRFSGLQFPNYSSELNVNALELDDSALYLCASSLGQEETQYFGPGTRLLVL.

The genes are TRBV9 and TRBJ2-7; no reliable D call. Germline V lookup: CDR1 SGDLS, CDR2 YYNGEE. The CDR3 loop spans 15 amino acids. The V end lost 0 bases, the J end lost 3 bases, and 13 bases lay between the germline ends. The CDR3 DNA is TGTGCCAGCAGCGTAGGTGGTCAGGCGTACTACGAGCAGTACTTC. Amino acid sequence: CASSVGGQAYYEQYF. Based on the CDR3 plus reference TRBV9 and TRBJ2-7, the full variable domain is DSGVTQTPKHLITATGQRVTLRCSPRSGDLSVYWYQQSLDQGLQFLIQYYNGEERAKGNILERFSAQQFPDLHSELNLSSLELGDSALYFCASSVGGQAYYEQYFGPGTRLTVT.

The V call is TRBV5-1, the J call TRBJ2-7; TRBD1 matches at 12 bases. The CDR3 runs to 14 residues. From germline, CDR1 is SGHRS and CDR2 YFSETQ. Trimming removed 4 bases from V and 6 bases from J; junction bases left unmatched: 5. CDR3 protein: CASSPGTGGPEQYV. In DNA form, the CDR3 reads TGCGCCAGCAGCCCAGGGACAGGGGGCCCCGAGCAGTACGTC.

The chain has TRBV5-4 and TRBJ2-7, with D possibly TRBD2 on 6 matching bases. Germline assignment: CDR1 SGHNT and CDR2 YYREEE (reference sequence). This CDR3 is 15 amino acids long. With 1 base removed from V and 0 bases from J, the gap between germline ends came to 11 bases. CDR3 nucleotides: TGTGCCAGCAGCTTGAGGGGAGGTAGCTCCTACGAGCAGTACTTC. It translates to CASSLRGGSSYEQYF.

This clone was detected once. The CDR3, as DNA: TGTGCCAGCAGTGAAGCTACCAATAATTCACCCCTCCACTTT. As protein: CASSEATNNSPLHF. This rearrangement joins TRBV2 to TRBJ1-6; D call uncertain. V lost 0 bases to trimming and J lost 5 bases, with 5 bases between them. The CDR3 is 14 residues long. Germline values: CDR1 SNHLY, CDR2 FYNNEI.

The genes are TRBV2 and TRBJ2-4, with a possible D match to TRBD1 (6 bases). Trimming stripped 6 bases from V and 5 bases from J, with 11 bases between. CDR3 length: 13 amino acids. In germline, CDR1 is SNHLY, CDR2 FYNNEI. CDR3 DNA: TGTGCCAGCAGATACAGGGCGGAAAACATTCAGTACTTC. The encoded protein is CASRYRAENIQYF.

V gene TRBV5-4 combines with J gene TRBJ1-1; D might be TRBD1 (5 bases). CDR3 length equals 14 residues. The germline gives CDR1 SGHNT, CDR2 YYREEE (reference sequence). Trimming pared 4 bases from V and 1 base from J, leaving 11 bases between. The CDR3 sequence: CASSQQQENTEAFF. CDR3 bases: TGTGCCAGCAGCCAACAACAGGAGAACACTGAAGCTTTCTTT.

The DNA of the CDR3 is TGTGCCAGCACCGACCTGTGGAGCGCTGAAGCTTTCTTT. It codes for CASTDLWSAEAFF. The gene calls are TRBV28 and TRBJ1-1; D is unclear. Germline V gene data show CDR1 as MDHEN and CDR2 as SYDVKM. This CDR3 is 13 amino acids long. V was shortened by 7 bases and J by 6 bases, with 15 bases between the two germline ends.

The chain's CDR3 is CASNPLVGNTEAFF. The CDR3 region has the DNA TGCGCCAGCAACCCCTTGGTGGGGAACACTGAAGCTTTCTTT. V is TRBV5-1 and J is TRBJ1-1; the D is unclear. This CDR3 region has 14 residues. In germline, CDR1 is SGHRS, CDR2 YFSETQ. V lost 6 bases and J lost 1, with 13 bases in between.

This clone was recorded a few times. CDR3 sequence reads: CASSLTGTQETQYF. For the CDR3, the DNA is TGTGCCAGCAGTCTAACAGGGACCCAAGAGACCCAGTACTTC. This chain connects TRBV2 to TRBJ2-5; D is possibly TRBD1 (6 bases). V lost 5 bases and J 1 base, leaving 11 bases between the germline ends. CDR1 is SNHLY, CDR2 FYNNEI, per germline. The CDR3 length is 14 residues.

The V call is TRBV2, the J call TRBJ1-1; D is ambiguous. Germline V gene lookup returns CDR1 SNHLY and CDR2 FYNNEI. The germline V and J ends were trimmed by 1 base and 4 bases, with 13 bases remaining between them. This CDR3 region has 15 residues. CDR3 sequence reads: CASSEEAGAGTEAFF. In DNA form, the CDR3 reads TGTGCCAGCAGTGAAGAAGCGGGAGCTGGCACTGAAGCTTTCTTT. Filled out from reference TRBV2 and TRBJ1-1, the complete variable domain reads EPEVTQTPSHQVTQMGQEVILRCVPISNHLYFYWYRQILGQKVEFLVSFYNNEISEKSEIFDDQFSVERPDGSNFTLKIRSTKLEDSAMYFCASSEEAGAGTEAFFGQGTRLTVV.

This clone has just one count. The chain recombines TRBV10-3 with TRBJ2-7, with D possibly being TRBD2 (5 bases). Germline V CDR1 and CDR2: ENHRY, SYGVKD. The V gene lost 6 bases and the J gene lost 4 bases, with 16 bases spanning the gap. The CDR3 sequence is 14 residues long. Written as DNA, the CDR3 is TGTGCCATCAGACGTTTTGCGGGCCAGTACGAGCAGTACTTC. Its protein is CAIRRFAGQYEQYF.

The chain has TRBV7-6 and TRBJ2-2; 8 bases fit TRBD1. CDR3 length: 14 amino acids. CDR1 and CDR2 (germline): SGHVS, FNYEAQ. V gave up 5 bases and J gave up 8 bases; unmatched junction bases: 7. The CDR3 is CASSEDRALGELFF. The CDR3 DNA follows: TGTGCCAGCAGCGAGGACAGGGCGTTGGGGGAGCTGTTTTTT.

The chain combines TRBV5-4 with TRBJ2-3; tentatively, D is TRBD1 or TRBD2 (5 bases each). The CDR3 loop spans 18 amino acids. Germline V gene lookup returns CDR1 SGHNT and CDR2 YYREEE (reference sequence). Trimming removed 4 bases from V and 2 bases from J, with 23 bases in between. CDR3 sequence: CASSPGRDPLYNTDTQYF. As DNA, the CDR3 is TGTGCCAGCAGCCCGGGCCGGGACCCCCTCTATAACACAGATACGCAGTATTTT.

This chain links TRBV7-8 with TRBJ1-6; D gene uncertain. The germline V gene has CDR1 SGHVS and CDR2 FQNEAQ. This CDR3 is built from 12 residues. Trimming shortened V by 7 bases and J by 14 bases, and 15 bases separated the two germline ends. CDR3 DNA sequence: TGTGCCAGCAACTTTGGTACAATTACCCTCCACTTT. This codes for CASNFGTITLHF.

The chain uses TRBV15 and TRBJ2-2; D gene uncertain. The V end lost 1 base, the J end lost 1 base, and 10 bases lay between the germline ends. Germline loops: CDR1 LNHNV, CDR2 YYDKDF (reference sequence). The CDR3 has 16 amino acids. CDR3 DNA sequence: TGTGCCACCAGCAGAGGGGAAAGGGAGAACACCGGGGAGCTGTTTTTT. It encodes CATSRGERENTGELFF.